This paragraph covers one TCR beta chain sequence. Its target is unknown. This entry belongs to a study of cytomegalovirus exposure and HLA in healthy donors. Overall study: The 130 or so validation repertoires were reported in a later analysis to have been generated on the same platform as the approximately 700 first-cohort repertoires. General study findings and limits: The study recorded 150 to 200 TCR beta chains that were cytomegalovirus-associated.

Trimming removed 5 bases at V and 3 bases at J, with 13 bases between. Per the germline V gene, CDR1 is SGHTA and CDR2 is FQGTGA. This CDR3 is 15 amino acids long. TCRdb's copy holds only in-frame clones and misses some; the assay was immunoSEQ multiplex PCR. The sample contains some 150,000 clones, approximately 90% of which appear only once. Sequenced input: PBMCs. The sequence was obtained from a man aged 18 to 35 in good health and CMV-seropositive. This chain joins TRBV7-3 and TRBJ2-2; tentative D call: TRBD1 (6 bases). The CDR3 region has the DNA TGTGCCAGCAGCCCCACAGGGTCTCACACCGGGGAGCTGTTTTTT. Its protein product is CASSPTGSHTGELFF.